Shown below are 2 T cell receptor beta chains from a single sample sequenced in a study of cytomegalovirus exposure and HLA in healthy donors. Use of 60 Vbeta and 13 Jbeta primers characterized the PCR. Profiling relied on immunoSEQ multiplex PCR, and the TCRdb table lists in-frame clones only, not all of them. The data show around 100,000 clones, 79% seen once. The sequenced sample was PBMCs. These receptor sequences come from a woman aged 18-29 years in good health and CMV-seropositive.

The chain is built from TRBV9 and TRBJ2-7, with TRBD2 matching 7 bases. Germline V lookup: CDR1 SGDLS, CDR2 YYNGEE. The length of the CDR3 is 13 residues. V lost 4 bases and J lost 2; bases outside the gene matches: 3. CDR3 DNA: TGTGCCAGCAGCACGGGACTACCCTACGAGCAGTACTTC. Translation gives CASSTGLPYEQYF. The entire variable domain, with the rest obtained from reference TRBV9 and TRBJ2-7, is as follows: DSGVTQTPKHLITATGQRVTLRCSPRSGDLSVYWYQQSLDQGLQFLIQYYNGEERAKGNILERFSAQQFPDLHSELNLSSLELGDSALYFCASSTGLPYEQYFGPGTRLTVT.

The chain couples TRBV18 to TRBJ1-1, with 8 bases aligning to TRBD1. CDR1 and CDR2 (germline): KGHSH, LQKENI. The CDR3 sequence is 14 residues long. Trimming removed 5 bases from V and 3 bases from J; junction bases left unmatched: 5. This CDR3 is CASSDLDRDTEAFF. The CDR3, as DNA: TGTGCCAGCTCAGATCTGGACAGGGACACTGAAGCTTTCTTT.